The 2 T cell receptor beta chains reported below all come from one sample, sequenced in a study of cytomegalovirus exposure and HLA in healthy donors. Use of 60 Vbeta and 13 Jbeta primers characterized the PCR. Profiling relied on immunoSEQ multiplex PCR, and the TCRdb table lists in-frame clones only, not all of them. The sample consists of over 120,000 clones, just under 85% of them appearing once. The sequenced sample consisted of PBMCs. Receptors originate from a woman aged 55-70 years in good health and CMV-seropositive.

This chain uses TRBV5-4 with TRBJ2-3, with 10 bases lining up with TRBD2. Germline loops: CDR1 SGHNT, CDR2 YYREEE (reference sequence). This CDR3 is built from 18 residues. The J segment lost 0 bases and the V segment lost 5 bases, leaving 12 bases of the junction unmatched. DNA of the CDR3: TGTGCCAGCAGTTCCGGGACTAGCGTATACACTAGCACAGATACGCAGTATTTT. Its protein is CASSSGTSVYTSTDTQYF.

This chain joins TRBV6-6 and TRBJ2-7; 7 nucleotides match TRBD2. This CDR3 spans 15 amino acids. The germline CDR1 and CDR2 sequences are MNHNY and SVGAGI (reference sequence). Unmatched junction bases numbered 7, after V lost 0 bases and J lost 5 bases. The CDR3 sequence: CASSYSTSGNHEQYF. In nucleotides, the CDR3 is TGTGCCAGCAGTTACTCGACCAGCGGGAACCACGAGCAGTACTTC.